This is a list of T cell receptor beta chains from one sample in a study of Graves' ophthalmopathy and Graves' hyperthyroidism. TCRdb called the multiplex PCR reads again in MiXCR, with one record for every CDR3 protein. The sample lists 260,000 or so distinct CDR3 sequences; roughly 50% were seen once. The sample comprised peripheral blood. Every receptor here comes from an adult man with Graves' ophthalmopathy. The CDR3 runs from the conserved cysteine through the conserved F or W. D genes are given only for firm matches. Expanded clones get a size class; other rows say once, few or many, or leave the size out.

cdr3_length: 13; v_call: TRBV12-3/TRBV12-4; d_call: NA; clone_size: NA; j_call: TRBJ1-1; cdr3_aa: CASSFQAFSEAFF; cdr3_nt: TGTGCCAGCAGTTTTCAGGCCTTTAGTGAAGCTTTCTTT
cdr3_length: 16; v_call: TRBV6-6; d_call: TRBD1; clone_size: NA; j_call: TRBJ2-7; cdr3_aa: CASSRDSFSVSYEQYF; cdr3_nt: TGTGCCAGCAGCCGGGACAGCTTTAGCGTCTCCTACGAGCAGTACTTC
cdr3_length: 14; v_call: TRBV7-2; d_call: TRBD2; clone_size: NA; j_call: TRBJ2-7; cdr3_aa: CASSGRLAGGDQYF; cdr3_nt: TGTGCCAGCAGCGGCCGACTAGCGGGGGGGGATCAGTACTTC
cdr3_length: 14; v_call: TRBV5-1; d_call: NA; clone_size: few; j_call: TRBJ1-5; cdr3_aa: CASRQDLSNQPQHF; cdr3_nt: TGCGCCAGCAGACAGGACCTTAGCAATCAGCCCCAGCATTTT
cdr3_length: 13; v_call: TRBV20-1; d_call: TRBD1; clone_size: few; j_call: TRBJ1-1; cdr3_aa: CSAGDSLNTEAFF; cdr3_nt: TGCAGTGCCGGGGACAGCTTGAACACTGAAGCTTTCTTT
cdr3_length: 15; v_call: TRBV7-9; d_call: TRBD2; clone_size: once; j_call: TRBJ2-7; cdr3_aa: CASSPGTSPSYEQYF; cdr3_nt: TGTGCCAGCAGCCCCGGGACTAGCCCGAGCTACGAGCAGTACTTC
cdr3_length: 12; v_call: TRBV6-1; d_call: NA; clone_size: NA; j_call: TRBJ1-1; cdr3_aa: CASSDPTDEAFF; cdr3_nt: TGTGCCAGCAGTGACCCGACAGATGAAGCTTTCTTT
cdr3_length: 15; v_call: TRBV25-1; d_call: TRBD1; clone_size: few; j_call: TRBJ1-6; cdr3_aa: CASSESDREGSPLHF; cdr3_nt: TGTGCCAGCAGTGAATCGGACAGGGAGGGATCACCCCTCCACTTT
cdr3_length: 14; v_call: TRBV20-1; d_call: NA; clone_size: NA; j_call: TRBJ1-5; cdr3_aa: CSARERGSQRAQHF; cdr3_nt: TGCAGTGCTAGGGAGAGGGGGTCGCAACGGGCCCAGCATTTT
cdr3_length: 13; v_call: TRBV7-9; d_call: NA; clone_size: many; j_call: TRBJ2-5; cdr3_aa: CASSLLAQETQYF; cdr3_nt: TGTGCCAGCAGCTTACTAGCCCAAGAGACCCAGTACTTC
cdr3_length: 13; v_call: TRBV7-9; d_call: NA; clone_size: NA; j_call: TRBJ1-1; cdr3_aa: CASSPRWGTEAFF; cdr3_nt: TGTGCCAGCAGCCCGAGGTGGGGAACTGAAGCTTTCTTT
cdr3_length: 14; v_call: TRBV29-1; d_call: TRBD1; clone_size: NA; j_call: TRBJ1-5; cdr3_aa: CSVRTGGGGQPQHF; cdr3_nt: TGCAGCGTTCGGACAGGGGGAGGTGGTCAGCCCCAGCATTTT
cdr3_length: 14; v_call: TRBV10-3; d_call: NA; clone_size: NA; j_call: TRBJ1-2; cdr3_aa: CAISEVRRGYGYTF; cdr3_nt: TGTGCCATCAGTGAAGTCCGGCGGGGCTATGGCTACACCTTC
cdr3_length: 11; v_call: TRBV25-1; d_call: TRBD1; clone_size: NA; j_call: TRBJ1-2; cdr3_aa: CAGQGQYGYTF; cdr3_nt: TGTGCCGGACAGGGACAATATGGCTACACCTTC
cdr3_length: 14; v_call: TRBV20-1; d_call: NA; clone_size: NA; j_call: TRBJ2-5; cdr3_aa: CSARGPRGDGGQYF; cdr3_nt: TGCAGTGCTAGGGGACCGAGGGGGGACGGGGGCCAGTACTTC
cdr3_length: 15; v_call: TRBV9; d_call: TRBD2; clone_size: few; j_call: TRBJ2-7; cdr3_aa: CASSSNSGGAYEQYF; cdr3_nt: TGTGCCAGCAGCTCGAACAGCGGGGGGGCCTACGAGCAGTACTTC
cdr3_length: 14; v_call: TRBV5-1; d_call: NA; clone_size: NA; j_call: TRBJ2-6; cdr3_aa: CATKGLAGANVLTF; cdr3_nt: TGCGCCACCAAGGGACTCGCTGGGGCCAACGTCCTGACTTTC
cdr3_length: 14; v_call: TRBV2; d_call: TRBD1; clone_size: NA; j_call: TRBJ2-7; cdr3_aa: CASSPNRGAYEQYF; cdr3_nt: TGTGCCAGCAGTCCCAACAGGGGGGCCTACGAGCAGTACTTC
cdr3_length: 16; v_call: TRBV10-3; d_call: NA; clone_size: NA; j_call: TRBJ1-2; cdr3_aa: CASSYSAPFNHYGYTF; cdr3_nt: TGTGCCAGCAGTTACTCCGCCCCGTTTAACCATTATGGCTACACCTTC
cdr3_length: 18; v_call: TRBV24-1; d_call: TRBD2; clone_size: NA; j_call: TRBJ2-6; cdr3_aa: CATSDPTSGKSGANVLTF; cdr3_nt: TGTGCCACCAGTGACCCGACTAGCGGAAAATCTGGGGCCAACGTCCTGACTTTC
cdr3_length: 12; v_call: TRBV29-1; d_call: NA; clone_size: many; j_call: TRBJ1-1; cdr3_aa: CSVHHMNTEAFF; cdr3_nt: TGCAGCGTCCACCACATGAACACTGAAGCTTTCTTT
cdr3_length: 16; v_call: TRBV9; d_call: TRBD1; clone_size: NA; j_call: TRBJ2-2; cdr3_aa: CASSVSGTGAIGELFF; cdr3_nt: TGTGCCAGCAGCGTTTCCGGGACAGGGGCGATCGGGGAGCTGTTTTTT
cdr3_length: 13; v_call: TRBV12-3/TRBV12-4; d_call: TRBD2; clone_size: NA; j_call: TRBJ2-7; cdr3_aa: CASLAAWSYEQYF; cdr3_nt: TGTGCCAGCCTAGCGGCTTGGTCCTACGAGCAGTACTTC
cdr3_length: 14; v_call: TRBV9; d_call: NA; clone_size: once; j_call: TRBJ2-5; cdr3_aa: CASSVVGGTETQYF; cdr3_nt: TGTGCCAGCAGCGTAGTGGGGGGTACGGAGACCCAGTACTTC
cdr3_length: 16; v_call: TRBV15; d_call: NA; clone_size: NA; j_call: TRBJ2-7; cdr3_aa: CATSRGDRLSSYEQYF; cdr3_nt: TGTGCCACCAGCAGAGGCGACAGGCTATCCTCCTACGAGCAGTACTTC
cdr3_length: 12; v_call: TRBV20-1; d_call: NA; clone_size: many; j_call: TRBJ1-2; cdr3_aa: CSASRDRLGYTF; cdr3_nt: TGCAGTGCCAGTCGGGACCGCCTAGGCTACACCTTC
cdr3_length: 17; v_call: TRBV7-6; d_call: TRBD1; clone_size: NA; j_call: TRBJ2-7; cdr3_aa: CASSLGTGGEEIGEQYF; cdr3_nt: TGTGCCAGCAGCTTAGGGACAGGGGGCGAAGAAATCGGCGAGCAGTACTTC
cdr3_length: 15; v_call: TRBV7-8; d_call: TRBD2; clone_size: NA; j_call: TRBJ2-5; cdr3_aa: CASSRQGGRSETQYF; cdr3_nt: TGTGCCAGCAGCCGTCAAGGCGGGAGGAGCGAGACCCAGTACTTC
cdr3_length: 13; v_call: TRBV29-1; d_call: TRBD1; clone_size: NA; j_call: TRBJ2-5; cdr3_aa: CSVEWTGAETQYF; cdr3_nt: TGCAGCGTTGAATGGACAGGGGCAGAGACCCAGTACTTC
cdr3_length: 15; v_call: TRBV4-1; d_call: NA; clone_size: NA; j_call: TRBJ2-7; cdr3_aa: CASSQDMAASYEQYF; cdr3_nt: TGCGCCAGCAGCCAAGATATGGCAGCCTCCTACGAGCAGTACTTC
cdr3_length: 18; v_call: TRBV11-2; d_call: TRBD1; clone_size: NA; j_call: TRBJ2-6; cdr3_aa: CASSSGPGQSSGANVLTF; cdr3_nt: TGTGCCAGCAGCTCCGGACCGGGACAGAGCTCTGGGGCCAACGTCCTGACTTTC
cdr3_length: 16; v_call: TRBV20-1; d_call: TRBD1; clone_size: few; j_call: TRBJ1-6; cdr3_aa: CSALTPARQGNSPLHF; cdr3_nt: TGCAGTGCCCTAACCCCGGCCCGACAGGGGAATTCACCCCTCCACTTT
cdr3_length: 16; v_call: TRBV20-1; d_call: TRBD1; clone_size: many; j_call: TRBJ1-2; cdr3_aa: CSAPSPGTGANYGYTF; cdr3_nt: TGCAGTGCTCCATCACCCGGGACAGGGGCGAACTATGGCTACACCTTC
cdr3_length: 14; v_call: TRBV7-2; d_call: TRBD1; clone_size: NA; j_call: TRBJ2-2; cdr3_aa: CASSLTTGLGELFF; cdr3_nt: TGTGCCAGCAGCTTAACGACAGGGTTGGGGGAGCTGTTTTTT
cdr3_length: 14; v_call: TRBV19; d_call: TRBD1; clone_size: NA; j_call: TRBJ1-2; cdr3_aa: CASSIKGANYGYTF; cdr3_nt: TGTGCCAGTAGTATTAAGGGGGCGAACTATGGCTACACCTTC
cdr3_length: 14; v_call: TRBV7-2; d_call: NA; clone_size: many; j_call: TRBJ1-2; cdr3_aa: CASSLALANYGYTF; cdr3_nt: TGTGCCAGCAGCTTAGCGCTAGCTAACTATGGCTACACCTTC
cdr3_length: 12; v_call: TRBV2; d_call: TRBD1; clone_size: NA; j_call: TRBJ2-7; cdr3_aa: CASSRDSYEQYF; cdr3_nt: TGTGCCAGCAGCCGGGACAGCTACGAGCAGTACTTC
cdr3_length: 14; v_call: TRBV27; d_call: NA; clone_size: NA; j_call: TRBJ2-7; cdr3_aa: CASSLVGASYEQYF; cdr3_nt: TGTGCCAGCAGTTTGGTGGGGGCGTCCTACGAGCAGTACTTC
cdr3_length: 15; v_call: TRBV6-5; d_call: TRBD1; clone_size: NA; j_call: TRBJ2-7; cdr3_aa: CASSLHGQVGLGQYF; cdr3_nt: TGTGCCAGCAGCTTACACGGACAGGTGGGCCTTGGGCAGTACTTC
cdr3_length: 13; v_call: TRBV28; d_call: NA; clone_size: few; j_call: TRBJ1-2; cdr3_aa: CASSLYRDYGYTF; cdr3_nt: TGTGCCAGCAGTCTCTACAGGGACTACGGCTACACCTTC
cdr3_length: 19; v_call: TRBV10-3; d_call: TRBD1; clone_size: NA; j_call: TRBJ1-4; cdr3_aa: CAISYVPGTGRQPYEKLFF; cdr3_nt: TGTGCCATCAGTTACGTTCCCGGGACAGGACGCCAACCTTATGAAAAACTGTTTTTT
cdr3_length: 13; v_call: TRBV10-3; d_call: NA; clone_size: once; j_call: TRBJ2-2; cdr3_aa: CAISLGVTGELFF; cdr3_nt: TGTGCCATCAGTCTGGGGGTGACCGGGGAGCTGTTTTTT
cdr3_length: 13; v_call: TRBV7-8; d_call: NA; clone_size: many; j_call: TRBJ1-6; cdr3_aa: CASTDGAGSPLHF; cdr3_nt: TGTGCCAGCACCGACGGGGCGGGTTCACCCCTCCACTTT
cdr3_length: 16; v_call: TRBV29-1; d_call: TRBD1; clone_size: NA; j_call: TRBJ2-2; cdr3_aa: CSVAGTGSENTGELFF; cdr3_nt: TGCAGCGTGGCCGGGACAGGGAGCGAAAACACCGGGGAGCTGTTTTTT
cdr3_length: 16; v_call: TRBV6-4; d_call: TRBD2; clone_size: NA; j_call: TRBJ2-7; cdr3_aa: CASSDLAGGGSYEQYF; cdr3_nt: TGTGCCAGCAGTGACTTAGCGGGGGGAGGTTCCTACGAGCAGTACTTC
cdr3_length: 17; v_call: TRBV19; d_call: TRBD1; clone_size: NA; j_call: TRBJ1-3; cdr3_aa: CASSMRDSSFSGNTIYF; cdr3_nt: TGTGCCAGTAGTATGAGGGACAGCAGTTTCTCTGGAAACACCATATATTTT
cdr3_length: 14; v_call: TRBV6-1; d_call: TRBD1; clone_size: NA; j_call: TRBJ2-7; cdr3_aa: CASRGTGGVVIQYF; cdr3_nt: TGTGCCAGCAGGGGGACAGGGGGCGTTGTGATCCAGTACTTC
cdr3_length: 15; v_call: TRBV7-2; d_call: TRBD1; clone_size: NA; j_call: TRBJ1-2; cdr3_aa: CASSSRTGKGDGYTF; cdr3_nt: TGTGCCAGCAGCTCCAGGACAGGGAAAGGTGATGGCTACACCTTC
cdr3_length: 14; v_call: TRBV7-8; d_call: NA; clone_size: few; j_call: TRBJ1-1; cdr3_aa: CASSRSVGNTEAFF; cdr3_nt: TGTGCCAGCAGCCGGAGTGTGGGGAACACTGAAGCTTTCTTT
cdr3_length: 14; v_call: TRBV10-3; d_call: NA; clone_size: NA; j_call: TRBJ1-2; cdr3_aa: CAISYRGGDYGYTF; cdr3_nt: TGTGCCATCAGTTACCGCGGAGGGGACTATGGCTACACCTTC
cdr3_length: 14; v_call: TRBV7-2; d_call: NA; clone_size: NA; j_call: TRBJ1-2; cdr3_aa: CASSFPEDYYGYTF; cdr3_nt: TGTGCCAGCAGTTTTCCAGAGGACTACTATGGCTACACCTTC
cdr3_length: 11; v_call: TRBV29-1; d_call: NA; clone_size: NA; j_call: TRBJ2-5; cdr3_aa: CSYGGRETQYF; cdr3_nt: TGCAGCTACGGAGGGAGAGAGACCCAGTACTTC
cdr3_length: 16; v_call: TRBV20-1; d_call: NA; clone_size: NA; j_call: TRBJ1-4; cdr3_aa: CSARDLQPPTNEKLFF; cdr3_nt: TGCAGTGCTAGAGATCTCCAGCCCCCAACTAATGAAAAACTGTTTTTT
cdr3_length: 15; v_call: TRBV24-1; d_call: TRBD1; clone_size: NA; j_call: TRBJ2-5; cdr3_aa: CATSDLRDREETQYF; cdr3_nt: TGTGCCACCAGTGATTTGCGGGACAGGGAAGAGACCCAGTACTTC
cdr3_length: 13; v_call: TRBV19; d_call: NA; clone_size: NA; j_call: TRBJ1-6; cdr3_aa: CASNQWGTLPLHF; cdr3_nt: TGTGCCAGTAACCAATGGGGGACACTACCCCTCCACTTT
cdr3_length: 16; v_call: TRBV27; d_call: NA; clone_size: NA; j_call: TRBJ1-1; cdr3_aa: CASSPWTGGEGTEAFF; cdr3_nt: TGTGCCAGCAGTCCTTGGACGGGGGGAGAGGGGACTGAAGCTTTCTTT
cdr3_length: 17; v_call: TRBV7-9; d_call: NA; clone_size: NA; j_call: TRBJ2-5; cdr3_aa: CASSLGPGDTVQETQYF; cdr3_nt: TGTGCCAGCAGCTTAGGCCCTGGGGACACGGTTCAAGAGACCCAGTACTTC
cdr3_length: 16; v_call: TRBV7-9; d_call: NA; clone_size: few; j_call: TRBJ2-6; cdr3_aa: CASSLGGWSGANVLTF; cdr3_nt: TGTGCCAGCAGCTTAGGAGGGTGGTCTGGGGCCAACGTCCTGACTTTC
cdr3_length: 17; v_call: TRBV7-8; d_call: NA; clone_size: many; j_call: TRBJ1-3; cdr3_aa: CASSLGTSLLSGNTIYF; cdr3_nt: TGTGCCAGCAGCTTGGGGACCTCACTCCTCTCTGGAAACACCATATATTTT
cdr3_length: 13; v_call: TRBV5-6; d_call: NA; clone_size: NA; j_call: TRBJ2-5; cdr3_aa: CASSQVAQETQYF; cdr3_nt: TGTGCCAGCAGCCAAGTGGCCCAAGAGACCCAGTACTTC